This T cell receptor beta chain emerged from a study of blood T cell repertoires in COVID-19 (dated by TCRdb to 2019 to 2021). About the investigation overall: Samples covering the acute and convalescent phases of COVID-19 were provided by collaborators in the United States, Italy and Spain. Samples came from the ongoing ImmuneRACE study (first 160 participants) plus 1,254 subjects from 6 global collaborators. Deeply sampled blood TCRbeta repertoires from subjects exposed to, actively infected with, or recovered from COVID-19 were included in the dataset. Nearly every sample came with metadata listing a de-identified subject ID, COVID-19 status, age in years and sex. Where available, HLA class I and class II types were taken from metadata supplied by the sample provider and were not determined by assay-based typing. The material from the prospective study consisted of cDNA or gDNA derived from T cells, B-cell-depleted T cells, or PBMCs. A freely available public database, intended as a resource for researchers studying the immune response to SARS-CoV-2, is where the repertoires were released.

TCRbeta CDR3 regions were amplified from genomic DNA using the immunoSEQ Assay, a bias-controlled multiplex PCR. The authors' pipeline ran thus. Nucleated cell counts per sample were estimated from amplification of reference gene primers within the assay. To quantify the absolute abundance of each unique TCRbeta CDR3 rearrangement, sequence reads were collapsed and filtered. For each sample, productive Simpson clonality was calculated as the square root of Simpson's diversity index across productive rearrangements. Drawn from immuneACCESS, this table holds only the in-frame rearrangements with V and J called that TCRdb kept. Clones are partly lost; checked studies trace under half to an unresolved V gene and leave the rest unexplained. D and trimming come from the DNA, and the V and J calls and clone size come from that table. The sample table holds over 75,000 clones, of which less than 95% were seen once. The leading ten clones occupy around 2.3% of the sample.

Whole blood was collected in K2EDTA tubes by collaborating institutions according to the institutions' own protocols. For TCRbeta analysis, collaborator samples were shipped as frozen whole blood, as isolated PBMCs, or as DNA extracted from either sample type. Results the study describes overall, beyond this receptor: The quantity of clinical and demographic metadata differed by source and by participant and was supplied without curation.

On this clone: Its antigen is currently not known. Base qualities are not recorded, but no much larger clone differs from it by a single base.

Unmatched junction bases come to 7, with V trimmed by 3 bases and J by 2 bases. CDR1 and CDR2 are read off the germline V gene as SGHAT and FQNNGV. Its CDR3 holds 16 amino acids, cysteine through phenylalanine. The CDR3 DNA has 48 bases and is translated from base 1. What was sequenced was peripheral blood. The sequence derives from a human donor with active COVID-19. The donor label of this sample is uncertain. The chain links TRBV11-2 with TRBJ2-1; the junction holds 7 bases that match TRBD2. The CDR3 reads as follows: CASSLDLADPYNEQFF. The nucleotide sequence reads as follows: TGTGCCAGCAGCTTGGATCTAGCGGACCCCTACAATGAGCAGTTCTTC.